This TCR beta chain was retrieved from a study of human T cells and chemical hapten exposure (TCRdb year 2021). Background for the entire study: For sensitization, 2% DPC in acetone was applied to a 2 cm by 2 cm area of upper inner arm skin. Patients additionally received weekly therapeutic DPC doses to the scalp throughout the approximately 24-week study period. Most of the patients in the cohort were female, and the cohort covered alopecia areata with under or over 50% scalp involvement, alopecia totalis and alopecia universalis. Blood samples were taken from patients before sensitization (week 0) and then at 2, 6 and about 24 weeks after DPC sensitization. Libraries were pooled for sequencing, and per-sample TCR yields varied mainly because of small differences in library volumes within the pool. The study tracked peripheral blood TCR repertoire changes in vivo during primary and secondary sensitization to the hapten diphenylcyclopropenone (DPC) in alopecia patients. Patch tests used Finn chambers with 0.01% DPC on the upper back, scored after 6 days by International Contact Dermatitis Research Group standards. For TCR sequencing, blood came from about 28 alopecia patients at anywhere from one to four time points (pre-sensitization, 2, 6 and 24 weeks). Overall study results and their limits: Expanded TCRs formed significantly more large CDR3 similarity clusters than pre-sensitization or healthy control sets, consistent with antigen-driven responses. Alopecia, a presumed autoimmune disease, was present in all patients, so the immune response of the patients might differ from that of healthy individuals. Patch test score correlated positively with the number of PT1 expanded TCRs, reaching significance at thresholds 8, 16 and 32 but not at 4. DPC sensitization did not change how many TCRs were above 1 in 1000 frequency, and no evidence was found of alterations in global repertoire structure. After repeated subsampling, the strength of the expansion versus patch-test correlation and the threshold at which it became significant changed.

The sample's time point label, decoded: patch test 2, 6 weeks after DPC sensitization. The sample's treatment or condition, from its label and the paper: therapeutic diphenylcyclopropenone sensitization with weekly scalp DPC. At each patch-test visit, blood was drawn before the patch test was applied. Patients were eligible if aged 18 to 70, diagnosed with alopecia and judged suitable for DPC therapy, and pregnant patients were excluded. Total RNA was isolated from unfractionated whole blood collected in Tempus Blood RNA tubes. Library construction relied on RACE. TCRdb shows the sequencer as NextSeq 500. During library preparation, unique molecular identifiers were attached to individual cDNA molecules so that TCRs could be counted in a quantitative, reproducible way. Each blood RNA sample was used to sequence both TCR alpha and TCR beta chains. Per the original workflow: A median of around 96,000 TCRs per sample was observed, with a range of about 20,000 to 690,600. The Decombinator software suite was used to annotate the V, J and CDR3 of the TCR reads. To make PS versus PT1 abundance plots, every sample was subsampled to the same number of TCRs (28,000). TCRs were defined as expanded if absent before sensitization and observed at least eight times at the 2-week time point. The public reads were run again by TCRdb, first through fastp at Q25 and then through MiXCR, and only productive beta chains were kept. Every entry covers one CDR3 protein and lists the most common genes and DNA from its rows. The V and J calls here are based on TCRdb, not the publication. This sample gives 65,000 to 95,000 distinct CDR3 sequences in total; about 6.6% of them show up just once. The top ten clones comprise 1.3% of the sample.

V loses 3 bases of germline sequence and J loses 7 bases, and the interval between the two ends is 13 bases. CDR3 length: 14 amino acids, cysteine to phenylalanine. Solely the CDR3 DNA is kept, with 42 bases framed from the first base. The CDR1 and CDR2 encoded by the germline V gene (reference sequence) are DFQATT and SNEGSKA. Comment on this clonotype: What this receptor recognizes is not known. One base away lies a much larger clone, so this may be a sequencing read error.

The receptor was isolated from a woman aged 25 to 39 with alopecia areata. Some clones in this sample may be carry-over from other donors' samples. The chain is assembled from TRBV20-1 and TRBJ1-6; the D gene remains uncertain. Source: whole blood, taken in connection with sensitization to the hapten diphenylcyclopropenone (DPC). The sequenced DNA: TGCAGTGCTAGGTCGAGGCCTTTCAATTCACCCCTCCACTTT. This gives the protein CSARSRPFNSPLHF.